These 12 T cell receptor beta chains were sequenced from one sample in a study of blood T cell repertoires in COVID-19. Sequencing used immunoSEQ multiplex PCR; TCRdb keeps in-frame clones, though not all of them. The table shows some 300,000 clones, with 70% to 90% occurring only once. Material: peripheral blood. Receptors were obtained from a woman in her twenties or thirties who had recovered from COVID-19.

The chain employs TRBV5-1 and TRBJ2-3; 8 bases line up with TRBD2. V dropped 0 bases and J dropped 5; count of bases not matched to a gene: 8. CDR1 and CDR2 from the germline V gene are SGHRS and YFSETQ. The CDR3 totals 16 residues. The CDR3 loop reads CASSLADRGGQDTQYF. The DNA for the CDR3 is TGCGCCAGCAGCTTGGCCGATCGGGGGGGCCAAGATACGCAGTATTTT.

The sample holds one count of this clone. The sample holds other DNA sequences that translate to the same CDR3. The chain links TRBV28 to TRBJ1-5; 8 nucleotides agree with TRBD1. The germline V gene has CDR1 MDHEN and CDR2 SYDVKM. V was pared by 2 bases and J by 2 bases, with 5 bases of the junction left unmatched. This CDR3 comprises 16 residues. The CDR3 is CASSLDRGGGNQPQHF. The CDR3 bases are TGTGCCAGCAGTTTAGACAGGGGAGGAGGCAATCAGCCCCAGCATTTT. The variable domain in full, completed from reference TRBV28 and TRBJ1-5, reads DVKVTQSSRYLVKRTGEKVFLECVQDMDHENMFWYRQDPGLGLRLIYFSYDVKMKEKGDIPEGYSVSREKKERFSLILESASTNQTSMYLCASSLDRGGGNQPQHFGDGTRLSIL.

The rearrangement links TRBV18 to TRBJ1-2, with a tentative D call TRBD1 (6 bases). Deletions cut 3 bases from V and 1 base from J, with 18 bases between. CDR1 KGHSH and CDR2 LQKENI come from the germline V gene. The CDR3 sequence is 17 residues long. CDR3 region: CASSPDRGHPDNYGYTF. The CDR3 DNA sequence: TGTGCCAGCTCACCGGACAGAGGCCACCCCGATAACTATGGCTACACCTTC.

This chain joins TRBV7-2 and TRBJ1-5; D possibly corresponds to TRBD1 (5 bases). Trimming left V 1 base short and J 2 bases short, with 12 bases between. There are 16 residues in the CDR3. In germline, CDR1 is SGHTA, CDR2 FQGNSA. The CDR3 nucleotides read TGTGCCAGCAGCTTAGGGAGGGGAGAGGGCAATCAGCCCCAGCATTTT. Its translation: CASSLGRGEGNQPQHF. The full variable domain, completed using reference TRBV7-2 and TRBJ1-5, is GAGVSQSPSNKVTEKGKDVELRCDPISGHTALYWYRQSLGQGLEFLIYFQGNSAPDKSGLPSDRFSAERTGGSVSTLTIQRTQQEDSAVYLCASSLGRGEGNQPQHFGDGTRLSIL.

V and J are TRBV5-4 and TRBJ2-1, with 14 bases aligning to TRBD2. The CDR3 contains 16 residues. V shed 6 bases and J 5 bases; nucleotides not matched to a gene: 7. Germline lookup yields CDR1 SGHNT and CDR2 YYREEE (reference sequence). CDR3 coding DNA: TGTGCCAGCACCGGGACTAGCGGGGGTATAAACAATGAGCAGTTCTTC. Its translation is CASTGTSGGINNEQFF.

This clone was observed a single time. The rearrangement joins TRBV30 to TRBJ2-7; TRBD1 aligns across 7 bases. CDR3 length: 13 residues. The ends lost 3 bases at V and 3 bases at J; junction bases unmatched: 5. Germline CDR1 is GTSNPN and CDR2 is SVGIG (reference sequence). CDR3: CAWSRQGSYEQYF. As DNA, the CDR3 is TGTGCCTGGAGCAGACAGGGAAGCTACGAGCAGTACTTC.

V gene TRBV28 combines with J gene TRBJ2-7; D perhaps matches TRBD2 (5 bases). Trimming took 5 bases from V and 0 from J, leaving 11 bases between them. CDR1 MDHEN and CDR2 SYDVKM come from the germline V gene. The length of the CDR3 is 14 residues. The CDR3 protein is CASSSGGSSYEQYF. The CDR3 DNA sequence: TGTGCCAGCAGTAGCGGAGGTAGCTCCTACGAGCAGTACTTC.

The chain combines TRBV19 with TRBJ2-2; TRBD1 matches 8 bases. The CDR3 contains 15 residues. In germline, CDR1 is LNHDA, CDR2 SQIVND (reference sequence). V lost 4 bases, J lost 2 bases, and 3 bases stayed unmatched. The CDR3 sequence: CASSRQGINTGELFF. For the CDR3, the DNA is TGTGCCAGTAGTAGACAGGGGATTAACACCGGGGAGCTGTTTTTT.

The chain carries TRBV5-1 and TRBJ2-5, with D maybe TRBD1 (5 bases). With 1 base removed from V and 2 bases from J, the gap between germline ends came to 9 bases. The CDR3 length is 14 residues. In germline, CDR1 is SGHRS, CDR2 YFSETQ. The CDR3 here is CASSLLGPQETQYF. CDR3 DNA: TGCGCCAGCAGCTTGCTGGGGCCACAAGAGACCCAGTACTTC. The entire variable domain, with the rest obtained from reference TRBV5-1 and TRBJ2-5, is as follows: KAGVTQTPRYLIKTRGQQVTLSCSPISGHRSVSWYQQTPGQGLQFLFEYFSETQRNKGNFPGRFSGRQFSNSRSEMNVSTLELGDSALYLCASSLLGPQETQYFGPGTRLLVL.

This sequence joins TRBV11-2 and TRBJ2-7, with 8 bases lining up with TRBD2. V was clipped by 5 bases and J by 3 bases; unmatched bases: 9. The V gene's germline CDR1 is SGHAT and CDR2 FQNNGV. There are 15 residues in the CDR3. The CDR3 DNA is TGTGCCAGCAGCCCCCGGGGGGGCCGGGGCTACGAGCAGTACTTC. Translating gives CASSPRGGRGYEQYF.

The rearrangement joins TRBV3-1 (or the pseudogene TRBV3-2) to TRBJ1-5; D remains ambiguous. There are 17 residues in the CDR3. V lost 1 base to trimming and J lost 2 bases, with 15 bases between them. Germline CDR1 is LGHDT and CDR2 is YNNKEL (reference sequence). CDR3 nucleotide sequence: TGTGCCAGCAGCCAAGTCCCCCTCGTAGAGGGCAATCAGCCCCAGCATTTT. Its translation: CASSQVPLVEGNQPQHF.

The chain combines TRBV3-1 (or the pseudogene TRBV3-2) with TRBJ1-2, with D tentatively TRBD1 (5 bases). Per germline, CDR1 LGHDT and CDR2 YNNKEL (reference sequence). CDR3 length: 16 amino acids. V lost 0 bases, J lost 7 bases, and 18 bases lay in between. CDR3 sequence (DNA): TGTGCCAGCAGCCAAGAAGAGAGGCGGGGGGTTGGTGGCTACACCTTC. Protein product: CASSQEERRGVGGYTF.